What follows are 29 T cell receptor beta chains derived from one specimen sequenced in a study of blood T cells in healthy people across ages. Sample-barcoded 5' priming and a J-beta primer mix drove a second PCR of 7 to 11 cycles. TCRdb fed the 5' RACE reads into MiXCR, producing one record per CDR3 protein. Of about a million distinct CDR3 sequences listed, roughly 47% are singletons. Specimen: blood. All receptors derive from a woman aged 55-69 years in good health.

This chain's CDR3 is CASSYVRGGANVLTF. The CDR3 DNA is TGTGCCAGCAGTTACGTGCGTGGGGGGGCCAACGTCCTGACTTTC. The chain uses TRBV6-5 and TRBJ2-6; no reliable D call. Trimming cost V 2 bases and J 4 bases, with 9 bases left between them. Germline loops: CDR1 MNHEY, CDR2 SVGAGI. The CDR3 loop spans 15 amino acids.

This clonotype turned up a few times. V is TRBV20-1 and J is TRBJ2-5; D is unresolved. Per germline, CDR1 DFQATT and CDR2 SNEGSKA (reference sequence). CDR3 length: 9 residues. CDR3 coding DNA: TGCAGGGATACCGAGACCCAGTACTTC. Translating it yields CRDTETQYF.

The chain couples TRBV7-9 to TRBJ2-4; TRBD2 matches at 12 bases. The J call is uncertain, as TRBJ2-5 better fits the DNA end. The CDR3 totals 15 residues. Germline V gives CDR1 SEHNR, CDR2 FQNEAQ (reference sequence). Here the CDR3 reads CASSTTSGRSETQYF. Written as DNA, the CDR3 is TGTGCCAGCAGTACCACTAGCGGGAGGTCTGAGACCCAGTACTTC.

The J gene is TRBJ2-7, the V gene TRBV7-2, with TRBD2 as a possible D gene (6 bases). Per the germline V gene, CDR1 is SGHTA and CDR2 is FQGNSA. This CDR3 region has 14 residues. V shed 5 bases and J shed 2 bases, with 13 bases lying between them. CDR3 DNA sequence: TGTGCCAGCAGCGCCACCGGGACTCCCTACGAGCAGTACTTC. Its protein product is CASSATGTPYEQYF.

This clonotype showed up just once. The V and J genes are TRBV3-1 and TRBJ2-2; no clear D gene. Trimming shortened V by 0 bases and J by 4 bases, and 9 bases separated the two germline ends. Germline CDR1 is LGHDT and CDR2 is YNNKEL (reference sequence). CDR3 length: 15 residues. CDR3 amino acids: CASSQESVGTGELFF. CDR3 nucleotides: TGTGCCAGCAGCCAAGAGTCCGTTGGCACCGGGGAGCTGTTTTTT. The whole variable domain, remainder taken from reference TRBV3-1 and TRBJ2-2, is DTAVSQTPKYLVTQMGNDKSIKCEQNLGHDTMYWYKQDSKKFLKIMFSYNNKELIINETVPNRFSPKSPDKAHLNLHINSLELGDSAVYFCASSQESVGTGELFFGEGSRLTVL.

This sequence joins TRBV28 and TRBJ2-7; 12 bases are a match to TRBD1. Germline lookup yields CDR1 MDHEN and CDR2 SYDVKM. This CDR3 has 15 residues. V lost 7 bases, J lost 7 bases, and 11 bases stayed unmatched. The chain's CDR3 is CASILGGTGGYEQYF. The CDR3 DNA sequence: TGTGCCAGCATTCTAGGGGGGACAGGGGGCTATGAGCAGTACTTC.

In the case of this clonotype: The junction shows a germline mismatch at one end, possibly a read error. The chain combines TRBV3-1 with TRBJ2-5; 7 bases fit TRBD1. This CDR3 is 14 amino acids long. Germline lookup yields CDR1 LGHDT and CDR2 YNNKEL (reference sequence). The CDR3 nucleotides are TGTGCCAGCAGCCAGGAGCTCAGGGGACAGACCCAGTACTTT. Its translation is CASSQELRGQTQYF.

V and J are TRBV9 and TRBJ2-1, with 13 bases lining up with TRBD2. Looked up from germline, CDR1 is SGDLS and CDR2 is YYNGEE. Losses at the gene ends were 3 bases for V and 6 bases for J; bases not matched to a gene: 3. The CDR3 is 15 amino acids. The CDR3 sequence: CASSAGTSGINEQFF. The CDR3 nucleotides read TGTGCCAGCAGCGCCGGGACTAGCGGGATCAATGAGCAGTTCTTC.

The chain has TRBV29-1 and TRBJ2-3, with D tentatively TRBD1 or TRBD2 (5 bases each). This CDR3 is 13 amino acids long. The V end was cut by 6 bases, the J end by 2 bases, with 12 bases between. The germline V gene encodes CDR1 SQVTM and CDR2 ANQGSEA. The CDR3 loop is CSVPWGSTDTQYF. Written as DNA, the CDR3 is TGCAGCGTCCCCTGGGGGTCCACAGATACGCAGTATTTT.

This chain links TRBV28 with TRBJ2-7; 9 positions agree with TRBD2. The CDR3 is 16 amino acids. Germline trimming cut 4 bases from V and 2 bases from J; bases unmatched to any gene: 9. CDR1 is MDHEN, CDR2 SYDVKM, per germline. The CDR3 DNA reads as TGTGCCAGCAGTTCCCCCAGCGGGAGGCTCCCCTACGAGCAGTACTTC. Its translation: CASSSPSGRLPYEQYF. The full variable domain, rest sourced from reference TRBV28 and TRBJ2-7, is DVKVTQSSRYLVKRTGEKVFLECVQDMDHENMFWYRQDPGLGLRLIYFSYDVKMKEKGDIPEGYSVSREKKERFSLILESASTNQTSMYLCASSSPSGRLPYEQYFGPGTRLTVT.

CDR3 in amino acids: CASSFSMGQANGSPDTQYF. The CDR3 DNA reads as TGTGCCAGCAGTTTTTCGATGGGGCAGGCTAATGGATCCCCAGATACGCAGTATTTT. The V gene is TRBV28, the J gene TRBJ2-3; TRBD1 is a possible D gene (5 bases). Germline lookup yields CDR1 MDHEN and CDR2 SYDVKM. V was clipped by 3 bases and J by 4 bases, with 26 bases between them. The CDR3 spans 19 residues. The full variable domain, completed using reference TRBV28 and TRBJ2-3, is DVKVTQSSRYLVKRTGEKVFLECVQDMDHENMFWYRQDPGLGLRLIYFSYDVKMKEKGDIPEGYSVSREKKERFSLILESASTNQTSMYLCASSFSMGQANGSPDTQYFGPGTRLTVL.

The chain joins TRBV4-1 to TRBJ2-2; D is ambiguous. Germline V gene data show CDR1 as MGHRA and CDR2 as YSYEKL. This CDR3 has 16 amino acids. V dropped 3 bases and J dropped 7 bases, with 18 bases sitting between them. The CDR3 nucleotides read TGCGCCAGCAGCCATTTCTCCAAGGGAACGGGCGGGGAGCTGTTTTTT. This codes for CASSHFSKGTGGELFF.

This clonotype was picked up a small number of times. The V gene is TRBV7-2, the J gene TRBJ2-7, with 8 positions matching TRBD1. The CDR3 extends over 15 amino acids. Germline trimming cut 5 bases from V and 2 bases from J; bases unmatched to any gene: 8. Looked up from germline, CDR1 is SGHTA and CDR2 is FQGNSA. CDR3 coding DNA: TGTGCCAGCAGCACGAGACAGGGGACCCCCTACGAGCAGTACTTC. Its translation is CASSTRQGTPYEQYF.

V and J are TRBV5-1 and TRBJ2-1; 16 bases agree with TRBD2. CDR3 size: 19 residues. The germline CDR1 and CDR2 sequences are SGHRS and YFSETQ. Trimming removed 4 bases from V and 7 bases from J; junction bases left unmatched: 14. For the CDR3, the DNA is TGCGCCAGCAGCACCGGGACTAGCGGGAGGGTTCGGATCCTAAATGAGCAGTTCTTC. Protein: CASSTGTSGRVRILNEQFF.

This sequence joins TRBV9 and TRBJ1-2, with 9 bases identical to TRBD1. Germline lookup yields CDR1 SGDLS and CDR2 YYNGEE. The CDR3 loop spans 15 amino acids. J was trimmed by 5 bases and V by 4 bases; bases with no gene match: 9. Written as DNA, the CDR3 is TGTGCCAGCAGCCCATCGCAACAGGGGGCGTATGGCTACACCTTC. It is translated as CASSPSQQGAYGYTF.

V is TRBV3-1 and J is TRBJ2-5; a possible D gene is TRBD2 (6 bases). Trimming took off 0 bases at V and 5 bases at J, with 13 bases between the two ends. Germline V gives CDR1 LGHDT, CDR2 YNNKEL (reference sequence). CDR3 length: 15 amino acids. CDR3 coding DNA: TGTGCCAGCAGCCAAGACCCCGGGAGCCCGGAGACCCAGTACTTC. Translated, it gives CASSQDPGSPETQYF.

In this sample, this clonotype turned up a few times. Just one base apart from a much larger clone, this may be a read error. The V gene is TRBV2, the J gene TRBJ2-7, with TRBD2 as a possible D gene (5 bases). The CDR3 extends over 15 amino acids. The V end was cut by 8 bases, the J end by 3 bases, with 20 bases between. CDR1 is SNHLY and CDR2 is FYNNEI in the germline V gene. This CDR3 is CASQGVEGSGYEQYF. The CDR3 DNA follows: TGTGCCAGCCAAGGAGTCGAGGGAAGTGGCTACGAGCAGTACTTC. The entire variable domain, with the rest obtained from reference TRBV2 and TRBJ2-7, is as follows: EPEVTQTPSHQVTQMGQEVILRCVPISNHLYFYWYRQILGQKVEFLVSFYNNEISEKSEIFDDQFSVERPDGSNFTLKIRSTKLEDSAMYFCASQGVEGSGYEQYFGPGTRLTVT.

This chain connects TRBV20-1 to TRBJ1-5; 8 bases match TRBD1. J gave up 0 bases and V 1 base, and 5 bases lay outside the gene matches. CDR3 length equals 16 residues. Germline-derived CDR1 and CDR2 are DFQATT and SNEGSKA (reference sequence). The chain's CDR3 is CSARVRTGLSNQPQHF. In DNA form, the CDR3 reads TGCAGTGCTAGAGTGAGGACAGGGCTTAGCAATCAGCCCCAGCATTTT.

In the case of this clonotype: This sequence may be a read error, since a much larger clone differs from it by one base. The J gene is TRBJ2-3, the V gene TRBV7-2, with 10 positions matching TRBD1. Germline values: CDR1 SGHTA, CDR2 FQGNSA. V dropped 5 bases and J dropped 11; count of bases not matched to a gene: 13. The CDR3 is made up of 15 amino acids. The CDR3 DNA reads TGTGCCAGCAGCCCCGCACGACAGGGGGCAGGGGTGCAGTATTTT. It codes for CASSPARQGAGVQYF.

Notes on this clonotype: No conserved phenylalanine or tryptophan ends this CDR3, so it is likely a read error. The chain employs TRBV25-1 and TRBJ2-3; 10 bases align to TRBD2. From germline, CDR1 is MGHDK and CDR2 SYGVNS. Losses at the gene ends were 1 base for V and 5 bases for J; bases not matched to a gene: 3. There are 15 residues in the CDR3. In DNA, the CDR3 is TGTGCCAGCAGTGAATTGAGGACTAGCGGAGATACGCAGTATTTG. This codes for CASSELRTSGDTQYL.

V usage is TRBV30 and J usage is TRBJ2-2; TRBD2 is a possible D gene (5 bases). Germline V gene lookup returns CDR1 GTSNPN and CDR2 SVGIG (reference sequence). The CDR3 is 12 amino acids. V lost 3 bases, J lost 6 bases, and 8 bases lay in between. DNA for the CDR3: TGTGCCTGGAGAGCGGCGTCCGGGGAGCTGTTTTTT. Translating gives CAWRAASGELFF.

In this sample, this clonotype turned up a few times. The chain carries TRBV29-1 and TRBJ2-3; 8 bases line up with TRBD2. The J segment lost 6 bases and the V segment lost 7 bases, leaving 18 bases of the junction unmatched. Germline loops: CDR1 SQVTM, CDR2 ANQGSEA. CDR3 length: 16 residues. This CDR3 reads CSAGAGGAHFGDTQYF. The CDR3 nucleotides read TGCAGCGCTGGGGCGGGAGGCGCCCACTTCGGGGATACGCAGTATTTT.

The table lists this clonotype with a few counts. J is TRBJ2-3 and V is TRBV29-1, with TRBD1 matching over 10 bases. J was trimmed by 1 base and V by 7 bases; bases with no gene match: 5. CDR1 is SQVTM and CDR2 is ANQGSEA in the germline V gene. This CDR3 comprises 14 residues. Here the CDR3 reads CSAKGQGGTDTQYF. CDR3 DNA: TGCAGCGCCAAAGGACAGGGGGGCACAGATACGCAGTATTTT.

This clonotype was seen once. CDR3 amino acids: CASSYSIRKDGELFF. CDR3 DNA: TGTGCCAGCAGTTACTCGATTAGGAAGGACGGGGAGCTGTTTTTT. The chain has TRBV6-5 and TRBJ2-2; no definite D call. The V end lost 0 bases, the J end lost 7 bases, and 12 bases lay between the germline ends. The CDR3 sequence is 15 residues long. Germline V gives CDR1 MNHEY, CDR2 SVGAGI.

The rearrangement joins TRBV30 to TRBJ2-1, with D unresolved. V lost 3 bases to trimming and J lost 9 bases, with 6 bases between them. This CDR3 contains 10 residues. CDR1 GTSNPN and CDR2 SVGIG come from the germline V gene (reference sequence). For the CDR3, the DNA is TGTGCCTGGAGAAGGGTTGAGCAGTTCTTC. Translated, it gives CAWRRVEQFF.

In its sample, this clonotype was seen a few times. As DNA, the CDR3 is TGTGCCAGCAGCCAAGGAGGGAAGCAAGAGACCCAGTACTTC. This translates into CASSQGGKQETQYF. V is TRBV4-2 and J is TRBJ2-5; possible D gene TRBD2, 5 bases. Trimming removed 1 base from V and 2 bases from J, with 8 bases in between. Germline values: CDR1 LGHNA, CDR2 YNFKEQ. The CDR3 length is 14 residues.

The gene calls are TRBV29-1 and TRBJ1-4, with a tentative D call TRBD1 (5 bases). V lost 4 bases and J lost 7, with 10 bases in between. This CDR3 is built from 12 residues. Germline V gene data show CDR1 as SQVTM and CDR2 as ANQGSEA. CDR3 region: CSVGGKGEKLFF. The CDR3 DNA is TGCAGCGTTGGGGGGAAGGGTGAAAAACTGTTTTTT.

As regards this clonotype: The junction shows a germline mismatch at one end, possibly a read error. This chain uses TRBV4-1 with TRBJ1-1; a possible D gene is TRBD1 (5 bases). Germline V gene sequence: CDR1 MGHRA, CDR2 YSYEKL. The CDR3 length is 14 residues. The CDR3 DNA follows: TGCGCCAGCAGCCTGCGGACACAGAACACTGATGCTTTCTTT. Protein sequence: CASSLRTQNTDAFF.

This clonotype was counted between two and nine times. One end of the junction varies from germline; a read error may be responsible. This chain links TRBV4-2 with TRBJ2-6; D is unresolved. Germline CDR1 reads LGHNA; CDR2 reads YNFKEQ. The CDR3 length is 15 residues. Here the CDR3 reads CASSQVSSGANVLTF. As DNA, the CDR3 is TGCGCCAGCAGCCAAGTTAGCTCCGGGGCCAACGTCCTGACTTTC.